This passage covers 8 T cell receptor beta chains from one sample sequenced in a study of blood T cells in healthy people across ages. The authors ran a second PCR of 7 to 11 cycles using a sample-barcoded 5' primer and a J-beta primer mix. TCRdb reprocessed the 5' RACE reads with MiXCR, giving one entry per CDR3 protein. The sample lists 850,000 to 1,100,000 distinct CDR3 sequences, 35% to 40% occurring once. The sequenced sample consisted of blood. Receptor source: a man aged 18 to 30 in good health.

This clonotype appeared a few times. CDR3 protein: CASSVLQGGDGYTF. The CDR3 DNA sequence: TGCGCCAGCAGCGTACTACAGGGGGGCGATGGCTACACCTTC. V is TRBV5-1 and J is TRBJ1-2; the match to TRBD1 covers 8 bases. The CDR3 runs 14 residues. From germline, CDR1 is SGHRS and CDR2 YFSETQ. The junction had 8 bases not matched to a gene; V was cut back by 4 bases and J by 6 bases.

The rearrangement joins TRBV30 to TRBJ1-2, with D possibly being TRBD1 (6 bases). This CDR3 contains 15 residues. Trimming cost V 5 bases and J 4 bases, with 20 bases left between them. Germline CDR1 is GTSNPN and CDR2 is SVGIG (reference sequence). The CDR3 bases are TGTGCCTGGCGGAGACCCAACAGGGAACGCTATGGCTACACCTTC. Its translation: CAWRRPNRERYGYTF.

This clonotype has more than one count but fewer than ten. The gene calls are TRBV6-2 or TRBV6-3 and TRBJ2-1; 8 nucleotides match TRBD2. The V gene's germline CDR1 is MNHEY and CDR2 SVGEGT. This CDR3 is 24 amino acids long. Germline trimming cut 2 bases from V and 2 bases from J; bases unmatched to any gene: 29. The CDR3 spells CASSYPFPFGSDFERGPTYNEQFF. The CDR3 DNA reads as TGTGCCAGCAGTTACCCGTTCCCCTTTGGGTCCGATTTTGAGCGGGGGCCGACCTACAATGAGCAGTTCTTC.

This chain uses TRBV6-6 with TRBJ2-1; D may be TRBD1 (6 bases). This CDR3 is 15 amino acids long. Germline values: CDR1 MNHNY, CDR2 SVGAGI (reference sequence). Trimming pared 1 base from V and 2 bases from J, leaving 9 bases between. The CDR3 region has the DNA TGTGCCAGCAGTTACTTTAAGGGGGCCTACAATGAGCAGTTCTTC. It yields the protein CASSYFKGAYNEQFF.

The J gene is TRBJ1-5, the V gene TRBV7-2, with D unclear. Germline CDR1 is SGHTA and CDR2 is FQGNSA. The CDR3 is 13 amino acids. Trimming stripped 5 bases from V and 4 bases from J, with 9 bases between. CDR3 region: CASSANFNQPQHF. DNA of the CDR3: TGTGCCAGCAGCGCCAACTTTAATCAGCCCCAGCATTTT.

The genes are TRBV10-3 and TRBJ1-3; TRBD1 matches at 8 bases. V dropped 5 bases and J dropped 7; count of bases not matched to a gene: 10. Germline values: CDR1 ENHRY, CDR2 SYGVKD. The CDR3 is 15 residues long. CDR3 in amino acids: CAISQGQVNWNTIYF. For the CDR3, the DNA is TGTGCCATCAGTCAGGGACAGGTGAATTGGAACACCATATATTTT.

The chain uses TRBV6-1 and TRBJ2-7, with unresolved D. The end of the DNA is better explained by TRBJ2-5, so the J call may be wrong. Germline CDR1 MNHNS, CDR2 SASEGT. The CDR3 has 9 residues. The DNA of the CDR3 is TGTGCCACTCAGGAGACCCAGTACTTC. It translates to CATQETQYF.

The rearrangement uses TRBV5-1 and TRBJ2-5; tentative D call: TRBD2 (5 bases). The CDR3 spans 12 residues. The germline V gene has CDR1 SGHRS and CDR2 YFSETQ. V lost 4 bases and J lost 9, with 13 bases in between. CDR3 nucleotide sequence: TGCGCCAGCAGCGCCCCCATGGAGGCCCAGTACTTC. This translates into CASSAPMEAQYF.